This T cell receptor (beta chain) was sequenced in a study of blood T cell repertoires in COVID-19 (dated by TCRdb to 2018 to 2020). Background on the whole study: Samples from collaborators originated in the United States, Italy and Spain and spanned both the acute and convalescent phases of COVID-19. The prospective study material was composed of cDNA or gDNA derived from T cells, B-cell-depleted T cells, or PBMCs. Subjects who had been exposed to COVID-19, were actively infected with it, or had recovered from it provided the deeply sampled blood TCRbeta repertoires that made up the dataset. A freely available public database, intended as a resource for researchers studying the immune response to SARS-CoV-2, is where the repertoires were released. The samples were drawn from the first 160 participants of the ongoing ImmuneRACE study and from more than 1,000 subjects provided by 6 global collaborators. The sample metadata nearly always contained a de-identified subject ID, COVID-19 status, age in years and sex. Where HLA class I and class II types were available, the types were taken from metadata supplied by the sample provider, not from assay-based typing.

Summary of the overall study and its limitations: The amount of clinical and demographic metadata varied by source and participant and was provided uncurated.

Regarding this clone: No cognate antigen has been identified for it. No per-base quality is available; no much larger clone lies one base away.

The CDR3 runs 15 amino acids, cysteine and phenylalanine included. The entry retains the CDR3 DNA only, 45 bases that are in frame from base 1. Clipping removes 0 bases from V and 4 bases from J, with 3 as the unmatched junction base count. Sequences MNHNY (CDR1) and SVGAGI (CDR2) are obtained from the germline V gene (reference sequence). TCRbeta CDR3 regions were amplified from genomic DNA by means of the immunoSEQ Assay, a bias-controlled multiplex PCR. In the authors' own workflow: Nucleated cell counts per sample were estimated from amplification of reference gene primers within the assay. To quantify the absolute abundance of each unique TCRbeta CDR3 rearrangement, sequence reads were collapsed and filtered. For each sample, productive Simpson clonality was calculated as the square root of Simpson's diversity index over productive rearrangements. TCRdb retrieved this table from immuneACCESS and kept in-frame rearrangements only. Not all clones are present; in checked studies, unresolved V genes account for under half, and no reason is known for the remainder. Clone size and V and J calls were adopted from that table, with D and trimming inferred from the DNA. Present in this sample are under 25,000 clones, 80% to 90% of which were seen just once. The ten largest clones add up to approximately 3.4% of the sample.

Collaborating institutions collected whole blood in K2EDTA tubes following their own protocols. For TCRbeta analysis, collaborator samples were shipped as frozen whole blood, as isolated PBMCs, or as DNA extracted from either sample type. This TCR was recovered from a human donor in a cohort sampled during active COVID-19. Source material: peripheral blood. The V and J segments used are TRBV6-6 and TRBJ2-1, with 7 central nucleotides matching TRBD1. CDR3 sequence: CASSYSMGQYNEQFF. The bases read TGTGCCAGCAGTTACTCGATGGGACAGTACAATGAGCAGTTCTTC.